This section outlines one T cell receptor (beta chain) sequence together with its context. Its recognized antigen is unknown. One base away there is no much larger clone; base qualities are not given. These data are taken from a study of graft-versus-host responses after intestinal transplantation (dated by TCRdb to about 2021). For the study in its entirety: Recipients received multivisceral, liver-intestinal, or isolated intestinal transplants. Of the roughly 25 intestinal transplant recipients enrolled in the cohort, one of whom was a retransplant, 3 patients without pretransplant specimens were excluded. After intestinal transplantation, graft-versus-host and host-versus-graft alloreactive T cell clones were followed in the graft, circulation and bone marrow using bulk TCR-beta CDR3 sequencing. Every recipient was given anti-thymocyte globulin induction, followed by approximately 3 years of maintenance tacrolimus and steroids. Alloreactive clones were identified by sequencing pre-transplant mixed lymphocyte reaction products and comparing these products with unstimulated pre-transplant donor and recipient T cells. Samples from three later patients were sequenced in-house on an Illumina MiSeq with MiXCR processing rather than by the commercial service. Donor T cell macrochimerism was defined as a peak of at least 4% donor T cells among recipient peripheral blood mononuclear cells. The investigation overall reported the following: The relatively low number and heterogeneity of intestinal transplant patients limited the conclusions. GvH clones were found in recipient bone marrow, and some of the GvH clones appeared earlier in ileal mucosa or blood, which is consistent with an intestinal mucosal origin. In patients with donor T cell macrochimerism, the allografts had high GvH to HvG T cell clonal ratios. Early after transplant, peak levels of circulating GvH clones were found to be associated with declines in HvG clones.

Library method: the immunoSEQ multiplex PCR assay. For most patients, genomic DNA was isolated with the Qiagen DNeasy Blood and Tissue Kit and sent frozen to Adaptive Biotechnologies for TCR sequencing. For most patients, genomic DNA was subjected to high-throughput TCR-beta CDR3 sequencing by Adaptive Biotechnologies. In the paper's pipeline: Adaptive's ImmunoSEQ software was the source of the TCR sequencing data for 18 patients, while a few other patients were processed with MiXCR and VDJtools. CD4 versus CD8 sorting errors were corrected by removing sequences found in both subsets at a frequency ratio below 5:1. CDR3 nucleotide sequences shared between donor and recipient were removed because their origin could not be assigned. To be classed as alloreactive, a clone needed at least 2-fold expansion over unstimulated cells and a minimum CFSE-low frequency of 0.002% (template counts) or 0.001% (read counts). Clones detected in sequenced pre-transplant spleen, lymph node, or MLR CFSE-low populations of the donor or recipient were defined as mappable. Cumulative frequency of alloreactive clones was calculated as a percentage of all sequences weighted by copy number. This immuneACCESS table, as held by TCRdb, lists in-frame sequences with V and J called but not all clones. Of the missing ones, under half trace to an unresolved V gene in checked studies; the others have no known cause. D and trimming come from the DNA, and the V and J calls and clone size come from that table. The sample table shows more than 65,000 clones, and about 94% are seen once. Together, the top ten hold roughly 0.53% of the sample.

The time point label corresponds to: cells obtained before transplantation from donor or recipient. CD3+CD4+ and CD3+CD8+ populations were FACS-sorted from unstimulated pre-transplant donor and recipient cells taken from spleen or lymph nodes. Deletion took 5 bases off V and 3 bases off J, with a span of 7 bases between the germline ends. CDR1 and CDR2, per the germline V gene (reference sequence), are LNHDA and SQIVND. Its CDR3 holds 12 amino acids, cysteine through phenylalanine. Only the CDR3 DNA is retained, 36 bases long and in frame from the first base. The chain employs TRBV19 and TRBJ1-2, with the D gene not confidently named. The source of this sequence is a human donor who received an intestinal transplant. Material: unstimulated CD8+ T cells sorted from spleen or lymph node cells, obtained before intestinal transplant. The CDR3 region: CASSGEYYGYTF. The nucleotides read TGTGCCAGTAGTGGGGAGTACTATGGCTACACCTTC.